These 24 T cell receptor beta chains were all obtained from the same sample, sequenced in a study of blood T cell repertoires in COVID-19 (dated by TCRdb to about 2020). The library relied on the immunoSEQ multiplex PCR assay. TCRdb carries this immuneACCESS record with in-frame sequences only. Its versions omit some clonotypes, under half of them owing to an unresolved V gene in the studies checked, with the rest unexplained. In this sample the table shows some 520,000 clones, approximately 92% of which occur a single time. Of the sample, roughly 0.9% falls within the top ten clones. Material for sequencing was peripheral blood. Receptors were obtained from a man aged 18 to 35 with COVID-19, enrolled during active disease.

The V and J genes are TRBV3-1 (or the pseudogene TRBV3-2) and TRBJ2-7, with a possible D match to TRBD2 (6 bases). Germline V gives CDR1 LGHDT, CDR2 YNNKEL (reference sequence). The V end lost 2 bases, the J end lost 6 bases, and 14 bases lay between the germline ends. CDR3 size: 14 residues. The CDR3 sequence is CASSQSQGGFEQYF. CDR3 nucleotide sequence: TGTGCCAGCAGCCAATCCCAGGGAGGTTTCGAGCAGTACTTC.

The chain has TRBV5-1 and TRBJ2-1; D perhaps matches TRBD1 (5 bases). The germline gives CDR1 SGHRS, CDR2 YFSETQ. V was cut by 0 bases and J by 5 bases, with 9 bases left in between. CDR3 length: 14 amino acids. For the CDR3, the DNA is TGCGCCAGCAGCTTGGAAGGGGTGGACAATGAGCAGTTCTTC. Amino acid sequence: CASSLEGVDNEQFF.

The chain carries TRBV14 and TRBJ1-2; D possibly corresponds to TRBD1 (6 bases). V was shortened by 1 base and J by 5 bases, with 11 bases between the two germline ends. Germline lookup yields CDR1 SGHDN and CDR2 FVKESK. There are 14 residues in the CDR3. CDR3 DNA sequence: TGTGCCAGCAGCCAAGTTGACAGGCTATATGGCTACACCTTC. It specifies CASSQVDRLYGYTF.

This clone was picked up a small number of times. The chain recombines TRBV27 with TRBJ1-6, with TRBD1 as a possible D gene (5 bases). In germline, CDR1 is MNHEY, CDR2 SMNVEV (reference sequence). V lost 6 bases and J 5 bases, leaving 14 bases between the germline ends. This CDR3 is built from 15 residues. The CDR3 DNA is TGTGCCAGCAGGATCGACCAGGGAAATAATTCACCCCTCCACTTT. It encodes CASRIDQGNNSPLHF.

This clone came up a few times. The rearrangement links TRBV25-1 to TRBJ1-1; TRBD1 might be the D (6 bases). Trimming removed 2 bases at V and 8 bases at J, with 9 bases between. This CDR3 region has 12 residues. Germline V gene data show CDR1 as MGHDK and CDR2 as SYGVNS. CDR3 sequence reads: CASSERTEEAFF. CDR3 DNA: TGTGCCAGCAGTGAACGGACAGAAGAAGCTTTCTTT.

V and J are TRBV2 and TRBJ1-6; D remains unclear. V was pared by 6 bases and J by 5 bases, with 11 bases between. CDR1 SNHLY and CDR2 FYNNEI come from the germline V gene. The CDR3 is made up of 14 amino acids. CDR3 in DNA: TGTGCCAGCAGGAGGGCAGCAAATAATTCACCCCTCCACTTT. Amino acid sequence: CASRRAANNSPLHF. Complete variable domain (other parts from reference TRBV2 and TRBJ1-6): EPEVTQTPSHQVTQMGQEVILRCVPISNHLYFYWYRQILGQKVEFLVSFYNNEISEKSEIFDDQFSVERPDGSNFTLKIRSTKLEDSAMYFCASRRAANNSPLHFGNGTRLTVT.

The chain is built from TRBV24-1 and TRBJ2-3, with a possible D match to TRBD1 (6 bases). The CDR3 length is 17 residues. V was trimmed by 3 bases and J by 7 bases, leaving 22 bases between them. Per germline, CDR1 KGHDR and CDR2 SFDVKD. The DNA for the CDR3 is TGTGCCACCAGTGATACAAGGGGAACAGGGAGAGGACATACGCAGTATTTT. The encoded protein is CATSDTRGTGRGHTQYF.

This chain links TRBV24-1 with TRBJ2-5; D possibly corresponds to TRBD1 (5 bases). The V end was cut by 4 bases, the J end by 2 bases, with 10 bases between. Germline loops: CDR1 KGHDR, CDR2 SFDVKD. This CDR3 comprises 14 residues. The DNA for the CDR3 is TGTGCCACCAGTGAGGCAGGGCCACAAGAGACCCAGTACTTC. Its translation is CATSEAGPQETQYF.

This chain joins TRBV11-2 and TRBJ1-1; 8 bases line up with TRBD1. The V segment lost 3 bases and the J segment 0 bases; nucleotides outside the gene matches: 3. The CDR3 runs 15 residues. In germline, CDR1 is SGHAT, CDR2 FQNNGV. CDR3 DNA sequence: TGTGCCAGCAGCTTTGTACAGGGGGTGAACACTGAAGCTTTCTTT. Translating it yields CASSFVQGVNTEAFF. The variable domain in full, completed from reference TRBV11-2 and TRBJ1-1, reads EAGVAQSPRYKIIEKRQSVAFWCNPISGHATLYWYQQILGQGPKLLIQFQNNGVVDDSQLPKDRFSAERLKGVDSTLKIQPAKLEDSAVYLCASSFVQGVNTEAFFGQGTRLTVV.

This chain links TRBV5-4 with TRBJ2-7, with a tentative D call TRBD1 (5 bases). Trimming cost V 4 bases and J 2 bases, with 10 bases left between them. The germline gives CDR1 SGHNT, CDR2 YYREEE (reference sequence). This CDR3 region has 13 residues. The CDR3 region is CASSLPGPYEQYF. The DNA of the CDR3 is TGTGCCAGCAGCCTACCAGGGCCCTACGAGCAGTACTTC.

V usage is TRBV7-9 and J usage is TRBJ1-4; D not resolved. V lost 1 base and J 8 bases, leaving 14 bases between the germline ends. The CDR3 contains 15 residues. CDR1 and CDR2 from the germline V gene are SEHNR and FQNEAQ (reference sequence). The CDR3 nucleotides read TGTGCCAGCAGCTTAGAACGAGGTAGAGGGGAAAAACTGTTTTTT. Its protein is CASSLERGRGEKLFF.

The gene calls are TRBV19 and TRBJ1-2; 9 bases match TRBD1. The CDR3 consists of 12 residues. CDR1 is LNHDA and CDR2 is SQIVND in the germline V gene (reference sequence). V was clipped by 4 bases and J by 8 bases; unmatched bases: 2. The CDR3 is CASSTTGGGYTF. DNA of the CDR3: TGTGCCAGTAGTACTACAGGGGGCGGCTACACCTTC.

The chain has TRBV6-6 and TRBJ1-2; D possibly corresponds to TRBD1 (5 bases). CDR3 length equals 13 residues. Trimming pared 10 bases from V and 4 bases from J, leaving 16 bases between. Germline-derived CDR1 and CDR2 are MNHNY and SVGAGI (reference sequence). The DNA for the CDR3 is TGTGCCACCGGAGGGGCCGGCGGCTATGGCTACACCTTC. Amino acid sequence: CATGGAGGYGYTF.

The chain joins TRBV10-3 to TRBJ2-2; D is perhaps TRBD2 (6 bases). The CDR3 totals 14 residues. Looked up from germline, CDR1 is ENHRY and CDR2 is SYGVKD. The V and J ends lost 9 bases and 0 bases respectively, with 11 bases between them. Here the CDR3 reads CAMYSGSNTGELFF. For the CDR3, the DNA is TGTGCCATGTATAGCGGCTCGAACACCGGGGAGCTGTTTTTT.

J is TRBJ2-1 and V is TRBV7-3, with D perhaps TRBD1 (5 bases). V lost 2 bases, J lost 6 bases, and 8 bases lay in between. The germline V gene has CDR1 SGHTA and CDR2 FQGTGA. This CDR3 has 13 amino acids. In nucleotides, the CDR3 is TGTGCCAGCAGCTTAGATGGGGCCAATGAGCAGTTCTTC. Protein product: CASSLDGANEQFF.

The gene calls are TRBV25-1 and TRBJ2-3; TRBD2 matches at 9 bases. J lost 1 base, V lost 6 bases, and 11 bases had no gene match. CDR1 and CDR2 from the germline V gene are MGHDK and SYGVNS. The CDR3 totals 17 residues. The CDR3 region has the DNA TGTGCCAGCAGCGTGGGCGGGAGGGCCTCGGGCACAGATACGCAGTATTTT. It specifies CASSVGGRASGTDTQYF.

J is TRBJ2-5 and V is TRBV5-4; 9 bases map to TRBD2. The CDR3 runs 15 residues. Unmatched junction bases numbered 5, after V lost 0 bases and J lost 5 bases. Germline V gives CDR1 SGHNT, CDR2 YYREEE (reference sequence). CDR3: CASSLVAGGPETQYF. CDR3 nucleotide sequence: TGTGCCAGCAGCTTGGTGGCGGGGGGGCCGGAGACCCAGTACTTC.

A few counts support this clone. This chain connects TRBV11-3 to TRBJ2-3, with a weak D call TRBD2 (7 bases). The CDR3 spans 15 residues. CDR1 and CDR2 (germline): SGHNT, YENEEA. Trimming took 2 bases from V and 6 from J, leaving 15 bases between them. CDR3 coding DNA: TGTGCCAGCAGCTTATCCCCGGGGGGCCGTGATACGCAGTATTTT. Translating gives CASSLSPGGRDTQYF.

This clone was seen many times. The V and J genes are TRBV5-4 and TRBJ2-2; 11 nucleotides align to TRBD2. Per the germline V gene, CDR1 is SGHNT and CDR2 is YYREEE (reference sequence). CDR3 length: 16 amino acids. The V segment lost 4 bases and the J segment 3 bases; nucleotides outside the gene matches: 5. CDR3 amino acids: CASSPTSGGYTGELFF. In DNA, the CDR3 is TGTGCCAGCAGCCCTACTAGCGGGGGTTACACCGGGGAGCTGTTTTTT.

The chain is built from TRBV27 and TRBJ2-1, with D unresolved. CDR1 and CDR2 (germline): MNHEY, SMNVEV (reference sequence). CDR3 length equals 11 residues. Trimming left V 4 bases short and J 9 bases short, with 7 bases between. CDR3 coding DNA: TGTGCCAGCAGTTCTCGGAGTGAGCAGTTCTTC. Its protein product is CASSSRSEQFF.

This clone was counted a single time. The genes are TRBV27 and TRBJ2-1, with 12 bases fitting TRBD2. V was clipped by 6 bases and J by 7 bases; unmatched bases: 13. This CDR3 is 17 amino acids long. Germline V gene data show CDR1 as MNHEY and CDR2 as SMNVEV (reference sequence). The CDR3 region is CASSRRGELAGGNEQFF. The CDR3 DNA reads as TGTGCCAGCAGCCGACGCGGGGAGCTAGCGGGAGGGAATGAGCAGTTCTTC.

CDR3 protein: CASSSGVTAYEQYF. CDR3 coding DNA: TGCGCCAGCAGCTCAGGGGTGACGGCCTACGAGCAGTACTTC. The gene calls are TRBV5-1 and TRBJ2-7, with D perhaps matching TRBD1 (6 bases). This CDR3 region has 14 residues. The V end was cut by 3 bases, the J end by 2 bases, with 12 bases between. Germline CDR1 reads SGHRS; CDR2 reads YFSETQ.

The chain carries TRBV10-2 and TRBJ2-7, with 11 bases lining up with TRBD1. Germline values: CDR1 WSHSY, CDR2 SAAADI. There are 16 residues in the CDR3. Unmatched junction bases numbered 10, after V lost 4 bases and J lost 5 bases. The DNA for the CDR3 is TGCGCCAGCAGTGTTTCGGACAGGGGGCGCATGGACGAGCAGTACTTC. Protein sequence: CASSVSDRGRMDEQYF.

The genes are TRBV7-9 and TRBJ2-7; TRBD1 matches 7 bases. This CDR3 is 15 amino acids long. Germline CDR1 SEHNR, CDR2 FQNEAQ (reference sequence). The V gene end was trimmed by 5 bases and the J gene end by 0 bases; junction bases not matched to a gene: 7. CDR3 sequence (DNA): TGTGCCAGCAGCGCCCGGGACAGCTCCTCCTACGAGCAGTACTTC. Residues: CASSARDSSSYEQYF. Full variable domain (outside the CDR3, taken from reference TRBV7-9 and TRBJ2-7): DTGVSQNPRHKITKRGQNVTFRCDPISEHNRLYWYRQTLGQGPEFLTYFQNEAQLEKSRLLSDRFSAERPKGSFSTLEIQRTEQGDSAMYLCASSARDSSSYEQYFGPGTRLTVT.